This T cell receptor beta chain stems from a study of CD8 T cells in ankylosing spondylitis. Study findings and constraints: The authors found the disease-linked clones to be CD8+ and relatively rare in peripheral blood. Within matched ankylosing spondylitis synovial fluid, disease-linked clones were reportedly significantly enriched. What appeared characteristic of ankylosing spondylitis blood was a TCR beta motif of fewer than ten highly homologous variants.

In this sample, this clonotype turned up a few times. Its target is unknown. Trimming stripped 3 bases from V and 2 bases from J, with 18 bases between. Per the germline V gene, CDR1 is MNHEY and CDR2 is SVGAGI. The CDR3 totals 17 residues. Researchers built TCR beta libraries using quantitative 5'-RACE with molecular barcodes. TCRdb re-analysed the 5' RACE reads in MiXCR, keeping a single row per CDR3 protein. The top ten hold around 0.51% of the sample, which has hundreds of thousands of distinct CDR3 sequences, over 9.5% seen once. Sequencing was carried out using blood, either unsorted or a sorted T cell fraction (not recorded which). The receptor's source is a male donor with ankylosing spondylitis. The chain recombines TRBV6-5 with TRBJ2-3; TRBD1 is a possible D gene (6 bases). The CDR3 DNA follows: TGTGCCAGCAGTTATCGTACCCAGGGGATATCCACAGATACGCAGTATTTT. This translates into CASSYRTQGISTDTQYF.